The 31 T cell receptor beta chains below were found in one sample sequenced in a study of T cell repertoires in cytomegalovirus infection. MiXCR, applied by TCRdb to the reads, yields one record per CDR3 protein. The sample contains some 700,000 distinct CDR3 sequences, 35% of which appear only once. Sequencing was performed on PBMCs. These receptors all stem from a human donor in good health (CMV status not recorded). Some clones in this sample may be carry-over from other donors' samples.

This chain joins TRBV7-2 and TRBJ2-3; the D gene is possibly TRBD1 (8 bases). This CDR3 is 18 amino acids long. Germline CDR1 reads SGHTA; CDR2 reads FQGNSA. Trimming shortened V by 5 bases and J by 0 bases, and 21 bases separated the two germline ends. The CDR3 DNA sequence: TGTGCCAGCAGCAGGGGGGGGGGACAGGTACCTAGCACAGATACGCAGTATTTT. It codes for CASSRGGGQVPSTDTQYF.

This clonotype was seen a single time. This likely comes from a read error, as the CDR3 has no conserved phenylalanine or tryptophan at its end. Because the CDR3's place on the DNA is in doubt, the DNA is left out and the CDR3 is given as listed by TCRdb. The gene calls are TRBV7-9 and TRBJ2-7; the table's TRBD2 call for D was not verified on the DNA. 14 amino acids form the CDR3, both terminal residues included. Germline V gene sequence: CDR1 SEHNR, CDR2 FQNEAQ (reference sequence). CDR3 region: CASSLGQTSLEQYL.

The chain uses TRBV19 and TRBJ1-2; TRBD1 might be the D (6 bases). This CDR3 is built from 14 residues. V shed 6 bases and J shed 4 bases, with 15 bases lying between them. CDR1 and CDR2 (germline): LNHDA, SQIVND (reference sequence). The DNA for the CDR3 is TGTGCCAGTAGCGATTCAGGACAGTTCTATGGCTACACCTTC. It translates to CASSDSGQFYGYTF.

This clonotype was recorded a few times. V and J are TRBV12-3 or TRBV12-4 and TRBJ1-6, with D perhaps TRBD1 (5 bases). Trimming shortened V by 3 bases and J by 14 bases, and 29 bases separated the two germline ends. The CDR3 is made up of 18 amino acids. DNA of the CDR3: TGTGCCAGCAGTTTTTCCTCCCTTGCCAAACCACAGGTTCGGGCCCTCCACTTT. This sequence encodes CASSFSSLAKPQVRALHF.

The chain couples TRBV7-2 to TRBJ2-2; 16 nucleotides agree with TRBD2. This CDR3 region has 19 residues. J gave up 8 bases and V 2 bases, and 11 bases lay outside the gene matches. CDR1 is SGHTA, CDR2 FQGNSA, per germline. The CDR3 DNA reads as TGTGCCAGCAGCTTACCCACTGGGACTAGCGGGGGGGGTAGGGGGGAGCTGTTTTTT. It is translated as CASSLPTGTSGGGRGELFF.

This clonotype was recorded only once. V usage is TRBV29-1 and J usage is TRBJ1-2, with D perhaps TRBD1 (6 bases). Germline CDR1 is SQVTM and CDR2 is ANQGSEA. With 1 base removed from V and 3 bases from J, the gap between germline ends came to 6 bases. This CDR3 region has 12 residues. CDR3 sequence reads: CSVEAGDYGYTF. CDR3 bases: TGCAGCGTTGAAGCAGGGGACTATGGCTACACCTTC.

The chain links TRBV2 to TRBJ1-2; D remains unclear. The germline gives CDR1 SNHLY, CDR2 FYNNEI. The CDR3 is 14 residues long. V gave up 6 bases and J gave up 8 bases, with 19 bases separating them. The CDR3 bases are TGTGCCAGCAGGGAGATGCCCGGGGTGGAGGGCTACACCTTC. This sequence encodes CASREMPGVEGYTF.

This clonotype was seen only a few times. J is TRBJ2-4 and V is TRBV12-3 or TRBV12-4; TRBD2 is a possible D gene (6 bases). The CDR3 runs to 13 residues. Trimming took off 5 bases at V and 4 bases at J, with 9 bases between the two ends. CDR3: CASSVGSKNIQYF. For the CDR3, the DNA is TGTGCCAGCAGTGTCGGGAGTAAAAACATTCAGTACTTC.

The sample holds a few counts of this clonotype. The J gene is TRBJ1-5, the V gene TRBV4-2; D perhaps matches TRBD1 (5 bases). The CDR3 loop spans 16 amino acids. The germline gives CDR1 LGHNA, CDR2 YNFKEQ. The germline V and J ends were trimmed by 0 bases and 0 bases, with 9 bases remaining between them. CDR3 in amino acids: CASSQEGRDSNQPQHF. The CDR3 DNA follows: TGTGCCAGCAGCCAAGAGGGACGGGATAGCAATCAGCCCCAGCATTTT.

The chain couples TRBV27 to TRBJ1-5, with D unresolved. Trimming left V 5 bases short and J 5 bases short, with 10 bases between. The germline V gene has CDR1 MNHEY and CDR2 SMNVEV (reference sequence). The CDR3 covers 13 residues. The CDR3 spells CASSGQAYQPQHF. The CDR3, as DNA: TGTGCCAGCAGTGGGCAGGCATATCAGCCCCAGCATTTT.

A remark on this clonotype: This clone may be a read error of a much larger clone one base away. Without the conserved terminal phenylalanine or tryptophan, this CDR3 likely stems from a read error. The chain recombines TRBV12-3 or TRBV12-4 with TRBJ1-1, with TRBD1 matching over 7 bases. J gave up 1 base and V 6 bases, and 8 bases lay outside the gene matches. The CDR3 extends over 15 amino acids. As DNA, the CDR3 is TGTGCCAGCAGGCCCCGGACAGGACCGAACACTGAAGCTTTCGTT. Amino acids: CASRPRTGPNTEAFV.

This clonotype appeared many times. The junction differs from germline at one of its ends, possibly a read error. The chain recombines TRBV7-2 with TRBJ1-2, with D tentatively TRBD1 (6 bases). This CDR3 comprises 12 residues. Per the germline V gene, CDR1 is SGHTA and CDR2 is FQGNSA. The DNA of the CDR3 is TGTGCCAGCAGCTTAGTAAGGGGGGCCGTCAGCTTC. Protein product: CASSLVRGAVSF.

At least ten counts were recorded for this clonotype. This sequence joins TRBV11-3 and TRBJ2-1; TRBD2 matches at 7 bases. In germline, CDR1 is SGHNT, CDR2 YENEEA. V dropped 1 base and J dropped 4; count of bases not matched to a gene: 7. This CDR3 has 16 amino acids. CDR3 sequence reads: CASSLGAGVGYNEQFF. CDR3 DNA sequence: TGTGCCAGCAGCTTAGGGGCGGGAGTAGGGTACAATGAGCAGTTCTTC.

About this clonotype: A read error is possible here, since a much larger clone lies one base away. The chain employs TRBV7-2 and TRBJ2-3, with 7 positions matching TRBD2. Germline V CDR1 and CDR2: SGHTA, FQGNSA. CDR3 size: 16 residues. Written as DNA, the CDR3 is TGTGCCAGCAGCTTGGAGACTAGCAGGTTCTCAGATACGCAGTGTTTT. Its protein product is CASSLETSRFSDTQCF.

This sequence joins TRBV29-1 and TRBJ2-7, with D possibly being TRBD1 or TRBD2 (5 bases each). Germline CDR1 is SQVTM and CDR2 is ANQGSEA. V gave up 6 bases and J gave up 0 bases, with 9 bases separating them. The CDR3 is 12 residues long. The CDR3, as DNA: TGCAGCGTGGGACGCTTCTCCTACGAGCAGTACTTC. The encoded protein is CSVGRFSYEQYF.

The chain uses TRBV12-3 or TRBV12-4 and TRBJ2-7; weak D call: TRBD1 (5 bases). CDR3 size: 16 residues. The V end lost 5 bases, the J end lost 2 bases, and 19 bases lay between the germline ends. Here the CDR3 reads CASSPIGHLKTYEQYF. In DNA, the CDR3 is TGTGCCAGCAGTCCTATAGGACACTTGAAGACCTACGAGCAGTACTTC.

This clonotype was seen ten or more times. The chain recombines TRBV28 with TRBJ2-7, with a weak D call TRBD1 (5 bases). CDR3 length equals 12 residues. Trimming stripped 2 bases from V and 7 bases from J, with 9 bases between. Germline V lookup: CDR1 MDHEN, CDR2 SYDVKM. CDR3 in amino acids: CASSLQGGEQYF. CDR3 coding DNA: TGTGCCAGCAGTTTACAGGGCGGTGAGCAGTACTTC.

This clonotype occurred a few times. One end of the junction is discordant with germline, which a read error may explain. The CDR3 loop reads CASQSGTGGTTIYF. In DNA, the CDR3 is TGTGCCAGCCAATCCGGGACAGGGGGAACCACCATATATTTT. This chain links TRBV6-1 with TRBJ1-3, with 11 positions matching TRBD1. CDR3 length: 14 amino acids. CDR1 is MNHNS and CDR2 is SASEGT in the germline V gene.

This clonotype was observed a handful of times. This chain links TRBV7-8 with TRBJ2-1; D may correspond to TRBD1 or TRBD2 (5 bases each). V was cut by 8 bases and J by 8 bases, with 16 bases left in between. From germline, CDR1 is SGHVS and CDR2 FQNEAQ. CDR3 length: 13 amino acids. CDR3 sequence (DNA): TGTGCCAGCGGCCGGGACCTCTCGGATGAGCAGTTCTTC. Translating gives CASGRDLSDEQFF.

A few counts support this clonotype. This rearrangement joins TRBV11-2 to TRBJ1-1, with no clear D. This CDR3 contains 13 residues. Trimming took 5 bases from V and 6 from J, leaving 13 bases between them. Germline V gene data show CDR1 as SGHAT and CDR2 as FQNNGV. The CDR3, as DNA: TGTGCCAGCAGCACGAAACGGGTTTCTGAAGCTTTCTTT. It specifies CASSTKRVSEAFF. The entire variable domain, with the rest obtained from reference TRBV11-2 and TRBJ1-1, is as follows: EAGVAQSPRYKIIEKRQSVAFWCNPISGHATLYWYQQILGQGPKLLIQFQNNGVVDDSQLPKDRFSAERLKGVDSTLKIQPAKLEDSAVYLCASSTKRVSEAFFGQGTRLTVV.

This clonotype was seen only once. Its ends do not fully match the called genes, so a read error is possible. The chain has TRBV9 and TRBJ1-2, with a weak D call TRBD1 (5 bases). Germline V gene sequence: CDR1 SGDLS, CDR2 YYNGEE. This CDR3 has 15 amino acids. The CDR3: CDSSVVPLGAPGYTF. Written as DNA, the CDR3 is TGTGACAGCAGCGTAGTCCCTTTAGGGGCTCCTGGCTACACCTTC.

The rearrangement joins TRBV27 to TRBJ2-3; perhaps TRBD2 as D (5 bases). CDR1 and CDR2 from the germline V gene are MNHEY and SMNVEV (reference sequence). V was cut by 4 bases and J by 0 bases, with 17 bases left in between. This CDR3 region has 17 residues. CDR3 residues: CASSSLQTGFSTDTQYF. The CDR3 nucleotides read TGTGCCAGCAGTTCCCTCCAAACGGGGTTTAGCACAGATACGCAGTATTTT.

This clonotype was seen more than once but under ten times. The rearrangement joins TRBV6-1 to TRBJ2-1, with 9 bases aligning to TRBD2. Germline V gives CDR1 MNHNS, CDR2 SASEGT. The CDR3 length is 17 residues. With V trimmed by 2 bases and J by 0 bases, 5 bases remained unmatched. The CDR3: CASSEFGSGSSYNEQFF. In DNA form, the CDR3 reads TGTGCCAGCAGTGAATTTGGTAGCGGGAGCTCCTACAATGAGCAGTTCTTC.

The rearrangement uses TRBV15 and TRBJ2-3, with 11 bases aligning to TRBD2. This CDR3 comprises 14 residues. CDR1 is LNHNV, CDR2 YYDKDF, per germline (reference sequence). V was pared by 4 bases and J by 4 bases, with 1 base of the junction left unmatched. The CDR3 is CATSNSGGADTQYF. CDR3 bases: TGTGCCACCAGCAATAGCGGGGGGGCAGATACGCAGTATTTT. Using reference TRBV15 and TRBJ2-3 for the parts outside the CDR3, the full variable domain is DAMVIQNPRYQVTQFGKPVTLSCSQTLNHNVMYWYQQKSSQAPKLLFHYYDKDFNNEADTPDNFQSRRPNTSFCFLDIRSPGLGDTAMYLCATSNSGGADTQYFGPGTRLTVL.

The table lists this clonotype with a few counts. This chain joins TRBV6-6 and TRBJ1-1; D gene ambiguous. V was pared by 10 bases and J by 0 bases, with 12 bases between. The germline V gene encodes CDR1 MNHNY and CDR2 SVGAGI (reference sequence). The CDR3 consists of 13 residues. The CDR3 loop is CAIGNDMNTEAFF. Here the CDR3 DNA reads TGTGCCATAGGGAATGATATGAACACTGAAGCTTTCTTT.

This clonotype was picked up a small number of times. One end of the junction does not line up with germline, which may come from a read error. V gene TRBV12-3 or TRBV12-4 combines with J gene TRBJ2-5; D not resolved. The CDR3 is made up of 12 amino acids. CDR3 bases: TGCGCCAGCAGCCGAGACGAAGAGACCCAGTACTTC. This encodes CASSRDEETQYF.

This rearrangement joins TRBV9 to TRBJ1-4; 7 positions match TRBD1. The V segment lost 4 bases and the J segment 5 bases; nucleotides outside the gene matches: 8. This CDR3 has 15 amino acids. Germline CDR1 and CDR2: SGDLS and YYNGEE. CDR3 nucleotides: TGTGCCAGCAGCTCTAAACAGGGGCAAAATGAAAAACTGTTTTTT. Its protein product is CASSSKQGQNEKLFF.

The table lists this clonotype with many counts. This sequence joins TRBV7-8 and TRBJ1-4; 10 positions match TRBD1. Germline CDR1 and CDR2: SGHVS and FQNEAQ. Germline trimming cut 1 base from V and 10 bases from J; bases unmatched to any gene: 6. The CDR3 is 15 residues long. The CDR3 is CASSLGRDRGVKLFF. The DNA of the CDR3 is TGTGCCAGCAGCTTAGGCCGGGACAGGGGTGTAAAACTGTTTTTT.

This clonotype was observed a handful of times. The genes are TRBV28 and TRBJ2-5; D perhaps matches TRBD1 (5 bases). CDR1 is MDHEN, CDR2 SYDVKM, per germline. Trimming cost V 3 bases and J 3 bases, with 11 bases left between them. The CDR3 spans 14 residues. The DNA for the CDR3 is TGTGCCAGCAGTTTCCCCGGCAGGGAAGAGACCCAGTACTTC. It is translated as CASSFPGREETQYF.

The genes are TRBV7-9 and TRBJ2-7, with 12 bases matching TRBD2. Germline loops: CDR1 SEHNR, CDR2 FQNEAQ (reference sequence). This CDR3 has 18 amino acids. Trimming cost V 1 base and J 2 bases; bases outside gene matches: 9. This CDR3 is CASSLGPGLAGPAYEQYF. The CDR3 region has the DNA TGTGCCAGCAGCTTAGGGCCGGGACTAGCGGGCCCTGCCTACGAGCAGTACTTC.

This clonotype was detected a few times. DNA of the CDR3: TGTGCCAGCAGTTTAAGGGACAGGAACTCTGGAAACACCATATATTTT. Translation gives CASSLRDRNSGNTIYF. The chain carries TRBV28 and TRBJ1-3, with TRBD1 matching 8 bases. Germline CDR1 is MDHEN and CDR2 is SYDVKM. J was trimmed by 0 bases and V by 2 bases; bases with no gene match: 3. The CDR3 contains 16 residues.